What follows are 31 T cell receptor beta chains derived from one specimen sequenced in a study of T cells after yellow fever vaccination. A single record per CDR3 protein comes from TCRdb applying MiXCR to the 5' RACE reads. Counted here are 620,000 or so distinct CDR3 sequences, about 12% occurring once; the ten biggest clones make up more than 13%. Material: PBMCs, obtained on the day of the yellow fever booster vaccination. The receptors originated from a man aged 30 to 45 who received the YFV17D yellow fever vaccine.

Many counts were recorded for this clonotype. The gene calls are TRBV5-1 and TRBJ2-7; no clear D. Trimming removed 0 bases at V and 0 bases at J, with 7 bases between. The CDR3 loop spans 14 amino acids. Germline-derived CDR1 and CDR2 are SGHRS and YFSETQ. CDR3 nucleotide sequence: TGCGCCAGCAGCTTGGAGCGCGGCTCCTACGAGCAGTACTTC. Protein sequence: CASSLERGSYEQYF.

This chain uses TRBV6-2 or TRBV6-3 with TRBJ1-1; D is possibly TRBD1 (5 bases). The CDR3 consists of 14 residues. Between the trimmed V and J ends, which lost 6 bases and 1 base, there was a span of 12 bases. Germline values: CDR1 MNHEY, CDR2 SVGEGT. The CDR3 region has the DNA TGTGCCAGCAGGCAAGGGACGGCGAACACTGAAGCTTTCTTT. Translation gives CASRQGTANTEAFF.

The genes are TRBV7-2 and TRBJ2-1, with D maybe TRBD2 (5 bases). The V and J ends lost 0 bases and 4 bases respectively, with 13 bases between them. Germline V gene data show CDR1 as SGHTA and CDR2 as FQGNSA. This CDR3 has 16 residues. The CDR3 here is CASSLAGEIGYNEQFF. CDR3 bases: TGTGCCAGCAGCTTAGCTGGGGAGATAGGATACAATGAGCAGTTCTTC.

The V and J genes are TRBV4-3 and TRBJ2-3; 10 nucleotides align to TRBD2. CDR1 and CDR2 (germline): LGHNA, YSLEER. Trimming took 0 bases from V and 2 from J; bases not matched to a gene: 5. The CDR3 has 17 residues. This CDR3 reads CASSQDFGTSVTDTQYF. The CDR3 DNA follows: TGCGCCAGCAGCCAAGATTTCGGGACTAGCGTCACAGATACGCAGTATTTT.

The chain has TRBV5-6 and TRBJ2-7; 9 bases are a match to TRBD2. V was pared by 4 bases and J by 1 base, with 6 bases of the junction left unmatched. Germline CDR1 SGHDT, CDR2 YYEEEE. The CDR3 has 15 amino acids. CDR3 residues: CASSVMLAGSYEQYF. The CDR3 coding sequence is TGTGCCAGCAGCGTGATGCTAGCGGGATCCTACGAGCAGTACTTC.

This clonotype turned up a few times. The chain links TRBV12-3 or TRBV12-4 to TRBJ2-1; D uncertain. With 4 bases removed from V and 4 bases from J, the gap between germline ends came to 5 bases. This CDR3 has 12 residues. In DNA, the CDR3 is TGTGCCAGCAGTTCCAAATACAATGAGCAGTTCTTC. It encodes CASSSKYNEQFF.

V and J are TRBV24-1 and TRBJ2-2; D not certain. This CDR3 has 17 residues. V dropped 3 bases and J dropped 3 bases, with 16 bases sitting between them. Germline V CDR1 and CDR2: KGHDR, SFDVKD. CDR3 protein: CATSDPDPRTYTGELFF. The DNA of the CDR3 is TGTGCCACCAGTGATCCCGACCCACGGACGTACACCGGGGAGCTGTTTTTT.

This clonotype was counted ten times or more. This sequence joins TRBV7-2 and TRBJ2-3; maybe TRBD2 (6 bases). V was pared by 3 bases and J by 13 bases, with 14 bases between. The length of the CDR3 is 12 residues. Germline CDR1 SGHTA, CDR2 FQGNSA. The CDR3 coding sequence is TGTGCCAGCAGCTTTATGGAGACTAGAGAGTATTTT. It codes for CASSFMETREYF.

The chain employs TRBV5-4 and TRBJ2-3, with 7 nucleotides matching TRBD2. Losses at the gene ends were 1 base for V and 6 bases for J; bases not matched to a gene: 11. The V gene's germline CDR1 is SGHNT and CDR2 YYREEE (reference sequence). The CDR3 is made up of 16 amino acids. Written as DNA, the CDR3 is TGTGCCAGCAGCTTGTTTGCGGGAGTTATCCCGGATACGCAGTATTTT. Translation: CASSLFAGVIPDTQYF. Supplemented by reference TRBV5-4 and TRBJ2-3, the full variable domain reads ETGVTQSPTHLIKTRGQQVTLRCSSQSGHNTVSWYQQALGQGPQFIFQYYREEENGRGNFPPRFSGLQFPNYSSELNVNALELDDSALYLCASSLFAGVIPDTQYFGPGTRLTVL.

This clonotype was detected a few times. V and J are TRBV27 and TRBJ2-2, with a possible D match to TRBD2 (5 bases). V lost 8 bases and J 2 bases, leaving 12 bases between the germline ends. Looked up from germline, CDR1 is MNHEY and CDR2 is SMNVEV (reference sequence). The CDR3 totals 14 residues. CDR3 DNA: TGTGCCAGCGGGAGAGTGGGCAACACCGGGGAGCTGTTTTTT. It yields the protein CASGRVGNTGELFF.

This clonotype was recorded a few times. Here the CDR3 reads CASSVGGGRVFYNEQFF. The CDR3, as DNA: TGTGCCAGCAGCGTAGGTGGGGGTCGGGTCTTTTACAATGAGCAGTTCTTC. The chain combines TRBV9 with TRBJ2-1; possibly TRBD1 or TRBD2 for D (5 bases each). The germline CDR1 and CDR2 sequences are SGDLS and YYNGEE. The ends were cut back, 0 bases at V and 4 bases at J, with 17 bases in the middle. CDR3 length equals 17 residues.

J is TRBJ2-3 and V is TRBV20-1; 13 bases are shared with TRBD2. The CDR3 runs 17 residues. V trimming: 0 bases; J trimming: 1 base; junction bases outside the gene matches: 4. Germline V lookup: CDR1 DFQATT, CDR2 SNEGSKA (reference sequence). CDR3 amino acids: CSARELAGGPGTDTQYF. In DNA, the CDR3 is TGCAGTGCTAGAGAACTAGCGGGAGGGCCTGGCACAGATACGCAGTATTTT.

J is TRBJ2-1 and V is TRBV24-1; 10 bases fit TRBD2. V lost 10 bases to trimming and J lost 7 bases; unmatched junction nucleotides: 6. The CDR3 extends over 13 amino acids. CDR1 and CDR2 (germline): KGHDR, SFDVKD. The CDR3 region has the DNA TGTGCCACTAGGGCTAGCGGGGGAAATGAGCAGTTCTTC. Protein sequence: CATRASGGNEQFF.

CDR3: CAISEQSYGYTF. The DNA of the CDR3 is TGTGCCATCAGTGAACAGTCCTATGGCTACACCTTC. V usage is TRBV10-3 and J usage is TRBJ1-2; D call uncertain. CDR1 is ENHRY and CDR2 is SYGVKD in the germline V gene. The CDR3 consists of 12 residues. Trimming took 3 bases from V and 4 from J, leaving 6 bases between them.

The rearrangement links TRBV5-4 to TRBJ2-5, with D unclear. This CDR3 comprises 14 residues. Germline CDR1 is SGHNT and CDR2 is YYREEE (reference sequence). V was pared by 0 bases and J by 4 bases, with 10 bases between. The CDR3 region has the DNA TGTGCCAGCAGCTTGGCTAGAGATGCAGAGACCCAGTACTTC. The encoded protein is CASSLARDAETQYF.

This clonotype has only a few counts. This chain uses TRBV7-8 with TRBJ2-2, with 8 bases identical to TRBD2. Germline trimming cut 5 bases from V and 3 bases from J; bases unmatched to any gene: 5. This CDR3 contains 15 residues. The germline gives CDR1 SGHVS, CDR2 FQNEAQ. The CDR3 DNA is TGTGCCAGCAGCCCCTCGGGGGGGCACACCGGGGAGCTGTTTTTT. Its translation is CASSPSGGHTGELFF.

This sequence joins TRBV20-1 and TRBJ2-7; 10 positions match TRBD1. CDR3 length equals 15 residues. Losses at the gene ends were 5 bases for V and 3 bases for J; bases not matched to a gene: 10. CDR1 and CDR2 (germline): DFQATT, SNEGSKA (reference sequence). CDR3 loop: CSAPPRDRGLYEQYF. CDR3 DNA sequence: TGCAGTGCTCCGCCCCGGGACAGGGGCCTCTACGAGCAGTACTTC.

The table lists this clonotype with a few counts. The chain combines TRBV15 with TRBJ2-5; no reliable D call. Trimming removed 0 bases at V and 6 bases at J, with 11 bases between. Germline V gene lookup returns CDR1 LNHNV and CDR2 YYDKDF (reference sequence). The CDR3 runs 14 residues. In nucleotides, the CDR3 is TGTGCCACCAGCAGAGATGGGCAGAGGCAGACCCAGTACTTC. It specifies CATSRDGQRQTQYF.

V and J are TRBV29-1 and TRBJ2-1, with D perhaps matching TRBD1 (5 bases). This CDR3 has 15 amino acids. The germline CDR1 and CDR2 sequences are SQVTM and ANQGSEA. The V gene lost 4 bases and the J gene lost 0 bases, with 13 bases spanning the gap. CDR3 bases: TGCAGCGTTGGGGTGGGGCAAAACTCCTACAATGAGCAGTTCTTC. Protein: CSVGVGQNSYNEQFF.

CDR3 sequence reads: CAWSVQAQFF. CDR3 coding DNA: TGTGCCTGGAGTGTACAGGCACAGTTCTTC. V gene TRBV30 combines with J gene TRBJ2-1; weak D call: TRBD1 (5 bases). The CDR3 runs to 10 residues. Between the trimmed V and J ends, which lost 0 bases and 13 bases, there was a span of 7 bases. Germline V gene data show CDR1 as GTSNPN and CDR2 as SVGIG (reference sequence).

This clonotype was detected ten times or more. The chain employs TRBV29-1 and TRBJ2-7; 7 bases are a match to TRBD1. The CDR3 contains 11 residues. Germline assignment: CDR1 SQVTM and CDR2 ANQGSEA. Trimming cost V 5 bases and J 3 bases; bases outside gene matches: 1. CDR3 sequence (DNA): TGCAGCGTTAACAGGGGCTACGAGCAGTACTTC. It yields the protein CSVNRGYEQYF.

The table lists this clonotype with many counts. The chain is built from TRBV7-2 and TRBJ2-7; 12 bases align to TRBD2. The V segment lost 6 bases and the J segment 2 bases; nucleotides outside the gene matches: 5. Germline V lookup: CDR1 SGHTA, CDR2 FQGNSA. The CDR3 sequence is 15 residues long. The CDR3 protein is CASSLTSGRPYEQYF. The CDR3 DNA reads TGTGCCAGCAGTCTGACTAGCGGGAGACCCTACGAGCAGTACTTC.

In its sample, this clonotype was seen a few times. The V call is TRBV6-5, the J call TRBJ2-3, with a weak D call TRBD2 (6 bases). CDR3 length: 14 amino acids. V was pared by 4 bases and J by 1 base, with 9 bases between. Per germline, CDR1 MNHEY and CDR2 SVGAGI. The CDR3 DNA is TGTGCCAGCAGTTGGCAGCGGGGCACAGATACGCAGTATTTT. Translation gives CASSWQRGTDTQYF.

Only a few counts were recorded for this clonotype. The J gene is TRBJ2-1, the V gene TRBV6-1; 8 bases line up with TRBD2. This CDR3 spans 18 amino acids. Germline V gene sequence: CDR1 MNHNS, CDR2 SASEGT. J was trimmed by 1 base and V by 4 bases; bases with no gene match: 12. The CDR3 DNA follows: TGTGCCAGCAGTGCCCCGGGACTAGTGAGTAGTTCCTACAATGAGCAGTTCTTC. It codes for CASSAPGLVSSSYNEQFF.

This clonotype was counted between two and nine times. CDR3 DNA: TGTGCCAGCAGCCAAGGGGGTGGAAACACCGGGGAGCTGTTTTTT. Its protein product is CASSQGGGNTGELFF. J is TRBJ2-2 and V is TRBV3-1, with D unclear. Between the trimmed V and J ends, which lost 1 base and 2 bases, there was a span of 8 bases. Germline assignment: CDR1 LGHDT and CDR2 YNNKEL (reference sequence). CDR3 length: 15 amino acids.

At least ten counts were recorded for this clonotype. This chain links TRBV28 with TRBJ2-5, with D perhaps matching TRBD1 (5 bases). Between the trimmed V and J ends, which lost 7 bases and 5 bases, there was a span of 11 bases. Looked up from germline, CDR1 is MDHEN and CDR2 is SYDVKM. This CDR3 region has 12 residues. CDR3 nucleotides: TGTGCCAGCAACTCAGGGTTGGAGACCCAGTACTTC. Translation gives CASNSGLETQYF.

The genes are TRBV28 and TRBJ2-7; the match to TRBD1 covers 8 bases. The germline V gene has CDR1 MDHEN and CDR2 SYDVKM. The CDR3 is 15 residues long. J lost 1 base, V lost 5 bases, and 7 bases had no gene match. The CDR3 DNA follows: TGTGCCAGCAGTACACCGACAGGGGTTTCCTACGAGCAGTACTTC. It codes for CASSTPTGVSYEQYF.

V usage is TRBV6-1 and J usage is TRBJ2-2; TRBD2 aligns across 12 bases. Germline CDR1 reads MNHNS; CDR2 reads SASEGT. After removal of 5 bases from V and 5 bases from J, the junction contained 6 bases not matched to a gene. The CDR3 is made up of 16 amino acids. The CDR3 loop reads CASSPTSGSGTGELFF. CDR3 in DNA: TGTGCCAGCAGTCCGACTAGCGGGAGTGGTACCGGGGAGCTGTTTTTT.

This clonotype has more than one count but fewer than ten. This chain uses TRBV5-1 with TRBJ2-5; D gene uncertain. The V and J ends lost 0 bases and 5 bases respectively, with 17 bases between them. This CDR3 has 16 residues. Germline assignment: CDR1 SGHRS and CDR2 YFSETQ. The CDR3 nucleotides read TGCGCCAGCAGCTTGGGTAGGACCCTTTACCTTGAGACCCAGTACTTC. Its protein is CASSLGRTLYLETQYF.

V usage is TRBV6-5 and J usage is TRBJ2-2; D may be TRBD1 or TRBD2 (5 bases each). CDR1 and CDR2 from the germline V gene are MNHEY and SVGAGI. With 4 bases removed from V and 2 bases from J, the gap between germline ends came to 14 bases. The CDR3 spans 16 residues. In nucleotides, the CDR3 is TGTGCCAGCAGTTCCCCCGGGGCCACAAACACCGGGGAGCTGTTTTTT. This gives the protein CASSSPGATNTGELFF.

The rearrangement uses TRBV12-3 or TRBV12-4 and TRBJ2-7, with 8 bases that match TRBD1. V shed 5 bases and J 2 bases; nucleotides not matched to a gene: 8. The CDR3 loop spans 15 amino acids. In DNA, the CDR3 is TGTGCCAGCAGTCCCCAGGGACAGGCCGCCTACGAGCAGTACTTC. Translated: CASSPQGQAAYEQYF.